Below, 10 T cell receptor beta chains from the same sample are listed, as sequenced in a study of blood T cell repertoires in COVID-19. Sequencing was performed with immunoSEQ multiplex PCR; in TCRdb, only in-frame clones are kept and a portion is missing. The sample carries under 300,000 clones, approximately 82% recorded once. The source material was PBMCs or T cells enriched from blood (not recorded which). These TCRs come from a man in his forties who had recovered from COVID-19.

This chain uses TRBV5-1 with TRBJ1-4; 9 positions agree with TRBD1. The CDR3 is 15 amino acids. The germline V gene has CDR1 SGHRS and CDR2 YFSETQ. Trimming cost V 4 bases and J 7 bases; bases outside gene matches: 8. CDR3 nucleotides: TGCGCCAGCAGCGCGGACGGGACAGGGAGTGAAAAACTGTTTTTT. This gives the protein CASSADGTGSEKLFF.

The rearrangement links TRBV19 to TRBJ1-5, with a weak D call TRBD1 (6 bases). The germline V gene has CDR1 LNHDA and CDR2 SQIVND (reference sequence). Trimming cost V 6 bases and J 6 bases, with 12 bases left between them. CDR3 size: 13 residues. The CDR3 protein is CASSLQGTQPQHF. The CDR3, as DNA: TGTGCCAGTAGCCTGCAGGGGACTCAGCCCCAGCATTTT.

The V gene is TRBV7-2, the J gene TRBJ2-3, with unresolved D. Trimming removed 5 bases from V and 0 bases from J, with 12 bases in between. The CDR3 is made up of 15 amino acids. Germline V CDR1 and CDR2: SGHTA, FQGNSA. This chain's CDR3 is CASSDRNPSTDTQYF. The DNA for the CDR3 is TGTGCCAGCAGCGATAGAAACCCTAGCACAGATACGCAGTATTTT.

This chain joins TRBV7-2 and TRBJ1-4; D is undetermined. The CDR3 consists of 15 residues. The germline V gene encodes CDR1 SGHTA and CDR2 FQGNSA. The ends were cut back, 2 bases at V and 0 bases at J, with 7 bases in the middle. This CDR3 is CASSLQAATNEKLFF. CDR3 sequence (DNA): TGTGCCAGCAGCTTACAGGCTGCAACTAATGAAAAACTGTTTTTT.

This chain connects TRBV10-3 to TRBJ2-5; 11 bases agree with TRBD2. Germline CDR1 ENHRY, CDR2 SYGVKD. V shed 0 bases and J 5 bases; nucleotides not matched to a gene: 11. The CDR3 is made up of 18 amino acids. The CDR3 DNA reads as TGTGCCATCAGTGAGTCCCCCGTGACTAGCGGGATTGGGGAGACCCAGTACTTC. It translates to CAISESPVTSGIGETQYF.

This chain joins TRBV5-4 and TRBJ2-7, with D perhaps matching TRBD2 (6 bases). Germline CDR1 SGHNT, CDR2 YYREEE (reference sequence). Trimming shortened V by 4 bases and J by 0 bases, and 14 bases separated the two germline ends. This CDR3 comprises 15 residues. In DNA, the CDR3 is TGTGCCAGCAGCAGAAACCGGGACTTCTCCTACGAGCAGTACTTC. It encodes CASSRNRDFSYEQYF.

The chain couples TRBV10-3 to TRBJ2-5, with a tentative D call TRBD1 (5 bases). V dropped 0 bases and J dropped 3 bases, with 20 bases sitting between them. The CDR3 covers 18 residues. Germline V CDR1 and CDR2: ENHRY, SYGVKD. The CDR3 DNA follows: TGTGCCATCAGTGAGTCATGGCAGGGTCTGCAGGGAAAAGAGACCCAGTACTTC. Protein product: CAISESWQGLQGKETQYF.

V is TRBV29-1 and J is TRBJ2-5; D is undetermined. This CDR3 has 11 residues. Germline V gene data show CDR1 as SQVTM and CDR2 as ANQGSEA. The CDR3 DNA follows: TGCAGTGCTAACGGGCAAGAGACCCAGTACTTC. This sequence encodes CSANGQETQYF.

The V and J genes are TRBV30 and TRBJ2-7; D perhaps matches TRBD1 (5 bases). Trimming removed 3 bases from V and 6 bases from J, with 12 bases in between. Germline CDR1 is GTSNPN and CDR2 is SVGIG (reference sequence). This CDR3 spans 12 amino acids. CDR3 coding DNA: TGTGCCTGGAGCCCCAGGGTGGGCGAGCAGTACTTC. Encoded protein: CAWSPRVGEQYF. The whole variable domain, remainder taken from reference TRBV30 and TRBJ2-7, is SQTIHQWPATLVQPVGSPLSLECTVEGTSNPNLYWYRQAAGRGLQLLFYSVGIGQISSEVPQNLSASRPQDRQFILSSKKLLLSDSGFYLCAWSPRVGEQYFGPGTRLTVT.

The V and J genes are TRBV4-3 and TRBJ1-1, with a possible D match to TRBD1 (5 bases). V was cut by 1 base and J by 10 bases, with 16 bases left in between. CDR1 LGHNA and CDR2 YSLEER come from the germline V gene. There are 14 residues in the CDR3. The CDR3 loop is CASSQGQRRSRAFF. Here the CDR3 DNA reads TGCGCCAGCAGCCAAGGACAGCGCCGGTCAAGAGCTTTCTTT.